Given below is one TCR beta chain in context. Deletions cut 2 bases from V and 8 bases from J, with 10 bases between. Germline assignment: CDR1 SGHRS and CDR2 YFSETQ. The length of the CDR3 is 13 residues. These data come from a study of T-cell reconstitution after alpha-beta-depleted transplantation in children. Unique molecular identifiers were incorporated during preparation of the TCRbeta library. TCRdb reanalysed the PCR reads using MiXCR and keeps one entry per CDR3 protein. Of around 360,000 distinct CDR3 sequences listed, approximately 10% were seen once; the top ten hold about 2.3%. The sequencing used PBMCs from the stem cell graft donor, collected from the stem cell graft. The TCR originated in a human donor who donated a stem cell graft to a child with acute lymphoblastic leukemia. The chain couples TRBV5-1 to TRBJ1-4; D is undetermined. CDR3 in amino acids: CASSFVGDEKLFF. As DNA, the CDR3 is TGCGCCAGCAGCTTTGTTGGAGACGAAAAACTGTTTTTT.